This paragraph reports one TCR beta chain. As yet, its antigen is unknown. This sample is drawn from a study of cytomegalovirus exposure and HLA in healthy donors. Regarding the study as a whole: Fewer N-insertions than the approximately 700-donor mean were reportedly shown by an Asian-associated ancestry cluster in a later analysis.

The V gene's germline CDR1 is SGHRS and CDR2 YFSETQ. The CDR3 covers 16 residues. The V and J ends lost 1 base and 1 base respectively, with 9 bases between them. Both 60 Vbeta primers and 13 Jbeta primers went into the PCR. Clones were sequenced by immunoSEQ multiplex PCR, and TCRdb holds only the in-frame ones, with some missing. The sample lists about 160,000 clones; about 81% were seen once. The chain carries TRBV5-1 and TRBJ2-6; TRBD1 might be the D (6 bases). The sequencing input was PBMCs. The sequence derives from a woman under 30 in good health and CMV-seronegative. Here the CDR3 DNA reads TGCGCCAGCAGCTTGACAGGGACGTCTGGGGCCAACGTCCTGACTTTC. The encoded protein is CASSLTGTSGANVLTF. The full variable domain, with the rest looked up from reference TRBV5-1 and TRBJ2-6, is KAGVTQTPRYLIKTRGQQVTLSCSPISGHRSVSWYQQTPGQGLQFLFEYFSETQRNKGNFPGRFSGRQFSNSRSEMNVSTLELGDSALYLCASSLTGTSGANVLTFGAGSRLTVL.